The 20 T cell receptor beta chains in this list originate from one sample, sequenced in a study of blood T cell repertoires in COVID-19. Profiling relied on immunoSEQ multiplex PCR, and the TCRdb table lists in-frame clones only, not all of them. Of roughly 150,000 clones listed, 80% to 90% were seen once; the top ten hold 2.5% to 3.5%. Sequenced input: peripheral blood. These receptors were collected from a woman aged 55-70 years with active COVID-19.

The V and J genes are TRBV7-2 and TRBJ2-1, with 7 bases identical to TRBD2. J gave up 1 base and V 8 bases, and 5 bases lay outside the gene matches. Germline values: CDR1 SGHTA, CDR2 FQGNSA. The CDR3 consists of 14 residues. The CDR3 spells CASHLGGSYNEQFF. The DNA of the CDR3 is TGTGCCAGCCACCTCGGGGGGTCCTACAATGAGCAGTTCTTC.

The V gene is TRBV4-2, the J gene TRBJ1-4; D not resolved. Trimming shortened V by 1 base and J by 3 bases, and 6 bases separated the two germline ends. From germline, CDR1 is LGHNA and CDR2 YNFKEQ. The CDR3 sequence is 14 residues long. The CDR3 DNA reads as TGTGCCAGCAGCCAAGGGCAGTCTAATGAAAAACTGTTTTTT. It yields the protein CASSQGQSNEKLFF.

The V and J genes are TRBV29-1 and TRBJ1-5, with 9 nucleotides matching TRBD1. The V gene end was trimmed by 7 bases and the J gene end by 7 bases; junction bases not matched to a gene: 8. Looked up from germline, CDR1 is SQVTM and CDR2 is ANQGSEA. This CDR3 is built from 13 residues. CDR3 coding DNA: TGCAGCGCTGCAACAGGGGGCGGCCAGCCCCAGCATTTT. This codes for CSAATGGGQPQHF.

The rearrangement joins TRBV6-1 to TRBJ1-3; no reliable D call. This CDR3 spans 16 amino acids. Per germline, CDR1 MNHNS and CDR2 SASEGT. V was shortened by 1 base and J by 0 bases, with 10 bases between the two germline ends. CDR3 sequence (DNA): TGTGCCAGCAGTGAAGGGGCAGGCCACTCTGGAAACACCATATATTTT. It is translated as CASSEGAGHSGNTIYF.

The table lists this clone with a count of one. For the CDR3, the DNA is TGTGCCAGTAGATCCGCCAGCGGGATCCCCAATGAGCAGTTCTTC. Translation gives CASRSASGIPNEQFF. V is TRBV19 and J is TRBJ2-1, with 7 bases matching TRBD2. Germline lookup yields CDR1 LNHDA and CDR2 SQIVND (reference sequence). The ends lost 6 bases at V and 6 bases at J; junction bases unmatched: 11. This CDR3 has 15 amino acids.

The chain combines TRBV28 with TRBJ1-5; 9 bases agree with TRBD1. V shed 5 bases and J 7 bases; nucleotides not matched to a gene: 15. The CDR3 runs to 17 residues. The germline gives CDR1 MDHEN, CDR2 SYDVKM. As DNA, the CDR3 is TGTGCCAGCAGTGTCGTCCGTACAGGGGGCTCTGGCCAGCCCCAGCATTTT. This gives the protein CASSVVRTGGSGQPQHF. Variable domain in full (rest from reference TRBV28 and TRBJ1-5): DVKVTQSSRYLVKRTGEKVFLECVQDMDHENMFWYRQDPGLGLRLIYFSYDVKMKEKGDIPEGYSVSREKKERFSLILESASTNQTSMYLCASSVVRTGGSGQPQHFGDGTRLSIL.

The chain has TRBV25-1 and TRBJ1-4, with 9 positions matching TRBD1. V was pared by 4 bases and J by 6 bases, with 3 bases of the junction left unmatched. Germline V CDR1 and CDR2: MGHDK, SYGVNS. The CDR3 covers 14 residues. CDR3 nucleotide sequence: TGTGCCAGCAGTGTATGGACAGGGGATGAAAAACTGTTTTTT. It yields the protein CASSVWTGDEKLFF.

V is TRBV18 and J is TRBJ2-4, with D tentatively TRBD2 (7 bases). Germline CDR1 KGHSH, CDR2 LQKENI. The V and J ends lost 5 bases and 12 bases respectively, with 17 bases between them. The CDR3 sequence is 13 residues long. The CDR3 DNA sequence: TGTGCCAGCTCAATACGTAACAGGGAGGGTCAGTACTTC. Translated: CASSIRNREGQYF.

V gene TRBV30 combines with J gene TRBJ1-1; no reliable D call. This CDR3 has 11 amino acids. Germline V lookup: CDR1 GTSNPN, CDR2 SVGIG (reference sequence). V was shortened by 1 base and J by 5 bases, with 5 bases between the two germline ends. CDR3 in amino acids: CAWSGSTEAFF. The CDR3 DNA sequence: TGTGCCTGGAGTGGTAGTACTGAAGCTTTCTTT. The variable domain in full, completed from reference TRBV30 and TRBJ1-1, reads SQTIHQWPATLVQPVGSPLSLECTVEGTSNPNLYWYRQAAGRGLQLLFYSVGIGQISSEVPQNLSASRPQDRQFILSSKKLLLSDSGFYLCAWSGSTEAFFGQGTRLTVV.

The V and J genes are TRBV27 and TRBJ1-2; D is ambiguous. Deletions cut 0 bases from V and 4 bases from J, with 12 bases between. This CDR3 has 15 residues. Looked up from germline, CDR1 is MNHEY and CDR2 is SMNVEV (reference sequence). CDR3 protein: CASSLSFSQPYGYTF. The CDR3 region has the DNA TGTGCCAGCAGTTTATCGTTCTCACAGCCCTATGGCTACACCTTC.

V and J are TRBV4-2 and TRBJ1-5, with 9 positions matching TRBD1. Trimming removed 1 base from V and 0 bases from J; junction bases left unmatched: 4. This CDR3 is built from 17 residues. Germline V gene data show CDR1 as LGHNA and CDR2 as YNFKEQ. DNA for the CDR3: TGTGCCAGCAGCCAAGTACAGGGGGCTTATAGCAATCAGCCCCAGCATTTT. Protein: CASSQVQGAYSNQPQHF.

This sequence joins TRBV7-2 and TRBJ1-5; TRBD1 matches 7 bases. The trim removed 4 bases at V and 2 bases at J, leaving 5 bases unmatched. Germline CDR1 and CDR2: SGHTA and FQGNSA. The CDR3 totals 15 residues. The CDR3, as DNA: TGTGCCAGCAGCTATACTACAGGGGGCAATCAGCCCCAGCATTTT. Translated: CASSYTTGGNQPQHF.

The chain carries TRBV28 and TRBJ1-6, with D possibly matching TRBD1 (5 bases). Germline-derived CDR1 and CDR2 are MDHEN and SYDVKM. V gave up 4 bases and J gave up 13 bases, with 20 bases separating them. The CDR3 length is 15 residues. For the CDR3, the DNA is TGTGCCAGCAGTTACCCCGCTCAGGGTCTAGGGCCCCTCCACTTT. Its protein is CASSYPAQGLGPLHF.

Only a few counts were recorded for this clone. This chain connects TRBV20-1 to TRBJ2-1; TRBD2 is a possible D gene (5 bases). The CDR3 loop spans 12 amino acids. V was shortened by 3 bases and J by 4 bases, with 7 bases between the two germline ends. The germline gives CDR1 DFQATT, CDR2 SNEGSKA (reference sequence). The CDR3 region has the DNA TGCAGTGCTAGTAGGACTTACAATGAGCAGTTCTTC. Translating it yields CSASRTYNEQFF.

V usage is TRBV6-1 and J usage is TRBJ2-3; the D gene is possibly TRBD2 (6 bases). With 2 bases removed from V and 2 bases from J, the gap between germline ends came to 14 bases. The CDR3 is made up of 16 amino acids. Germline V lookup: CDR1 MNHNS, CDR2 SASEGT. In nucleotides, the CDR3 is TGTGCCAGCAGTGAAAGGTCGAGCGGGTCCACAGATACGCAGTATTTT. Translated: CASSERSSGSTDTQYF.

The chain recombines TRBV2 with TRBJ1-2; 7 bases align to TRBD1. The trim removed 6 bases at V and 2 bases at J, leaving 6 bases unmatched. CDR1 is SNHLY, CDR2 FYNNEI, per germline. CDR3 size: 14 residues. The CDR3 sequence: CASRPGQANYGYTF. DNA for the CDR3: TGTGCCAGCAGGCCCGGACAGGCAAACTATGGCTACACCTTC.

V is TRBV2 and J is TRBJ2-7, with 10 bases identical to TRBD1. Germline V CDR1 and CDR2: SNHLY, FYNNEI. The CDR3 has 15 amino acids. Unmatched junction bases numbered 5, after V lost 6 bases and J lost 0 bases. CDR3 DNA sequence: TGTGCCAGCAGACCCCGGACAGGGGGCTCCTACGAGCAGTACTTC. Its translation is CASRPRTGGSYEQYF.

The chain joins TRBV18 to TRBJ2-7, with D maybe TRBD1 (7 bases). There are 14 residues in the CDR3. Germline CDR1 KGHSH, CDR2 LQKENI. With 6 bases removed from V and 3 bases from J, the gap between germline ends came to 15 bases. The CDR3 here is CASSPSQGGYEQYF. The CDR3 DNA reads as TGTGCCAGCTCCCCCTCCCAGGGGGGCTACGAGCAGTACTTC.

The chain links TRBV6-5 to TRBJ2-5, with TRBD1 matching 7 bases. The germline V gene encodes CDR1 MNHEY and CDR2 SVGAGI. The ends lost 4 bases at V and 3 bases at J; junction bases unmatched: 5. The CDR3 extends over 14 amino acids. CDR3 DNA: TGTGCCAGCAGTTTCAACAGGGGTAAAGAGACCCAGTACTTC. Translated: CASSFNRGKETQYF.

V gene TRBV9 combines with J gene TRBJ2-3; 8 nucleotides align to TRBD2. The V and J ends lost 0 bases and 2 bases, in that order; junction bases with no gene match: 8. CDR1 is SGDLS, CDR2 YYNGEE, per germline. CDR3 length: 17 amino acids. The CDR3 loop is CASSVVSGTSSTDTQYF. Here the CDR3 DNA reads TGTGCCAGCAGCGTAGTCTCCGGGACTAGTTCCACAGATACGCAGTATTTT.